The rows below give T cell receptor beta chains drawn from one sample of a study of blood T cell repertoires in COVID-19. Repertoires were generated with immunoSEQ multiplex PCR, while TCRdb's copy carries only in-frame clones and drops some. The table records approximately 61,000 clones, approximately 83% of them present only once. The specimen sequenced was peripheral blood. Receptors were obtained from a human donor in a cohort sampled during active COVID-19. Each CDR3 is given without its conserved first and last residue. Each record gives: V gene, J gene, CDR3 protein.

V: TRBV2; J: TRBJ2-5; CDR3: ASSVRDREY
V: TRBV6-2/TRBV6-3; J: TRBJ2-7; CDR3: ASSYSAGPYEQY
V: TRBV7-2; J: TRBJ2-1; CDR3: ASSSRQGENEQF
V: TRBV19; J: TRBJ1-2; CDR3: ASSIDLSFYGYT
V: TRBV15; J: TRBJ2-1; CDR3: ATSRDYSSYNEQF
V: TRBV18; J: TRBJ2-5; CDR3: ASSPMETQY
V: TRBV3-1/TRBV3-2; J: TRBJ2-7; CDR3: ASSQSGRWTYEQY
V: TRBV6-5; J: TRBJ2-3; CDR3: ASKKEGLADTQY
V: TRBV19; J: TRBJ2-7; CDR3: ASTSGQAGEQY
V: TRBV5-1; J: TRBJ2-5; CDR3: ASSRHPGSQETQY
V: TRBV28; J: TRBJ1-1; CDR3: ASSPSSGGKAEAF
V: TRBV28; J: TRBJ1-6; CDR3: ATTGQGNSPLH
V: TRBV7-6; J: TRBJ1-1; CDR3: ASSLGRGNTEAF
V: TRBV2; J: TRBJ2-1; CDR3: ASSTQGPLDNEQF
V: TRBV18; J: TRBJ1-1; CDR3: ASSPYGNRRDTEAF
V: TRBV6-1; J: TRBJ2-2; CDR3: ASSDKGARFDTGELF
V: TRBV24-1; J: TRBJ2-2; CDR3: ATSDRRTHTGELF
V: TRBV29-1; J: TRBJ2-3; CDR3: SGGGADTQY
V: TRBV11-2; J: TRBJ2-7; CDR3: ASSLVGGAYEQY
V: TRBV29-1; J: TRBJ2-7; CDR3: SVEGGDRSYEQY
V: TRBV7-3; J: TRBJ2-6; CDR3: ASSLTLMGQSSGANVLT